The TCR beta chain under discussion was sequenced for a study of blood T cell repertoires in COVID-19 (dated by TCRdb to the early 2020s). For context, the study as a whole: Samples covering the acute and convalescent phases of COVID-19 were provided by collaborators in the United States, Italy and Spain. The prospective study material was composed of cDNA or gDNA derived from T cells, B-cell-depleted T cells, or PBMCs. Deeply sampled blood TCRbeta repertoires from subjects exposed to, actively infected with, or recovered from COVID-19 were included in the dataset. The repertoires were made available in a free public database intended to serve as a resource for research on the immune response to SARS-CoV-2. The samples were drawn from the first 160 participants of the ongoing ImmuneRACE study and from about 1,200 subjects provided by 6 global collaborators. The sample metadata nearly always contained a de-identified subject ID, COVID-19 status, age in years and sex. HLA class I and class II types, where available, came from metadata supplied by the sample provider rather than from assay-based typing. The paper's findings and limits, for the study overall: Clinical and demographic metadata were provided uncurated, with the amount varying by source and participant.

The collaborating institutions used their own protocols to collect whole blood in K2EDTA tubes. Collaborator samples were shipped for TCRbeta analysis as frozen whole blood, isolated PBMCs, or DNA extracted from either sample type. This clone was observed a few times. The antigen it recognizes is unknown. Qualities for individual bases were not recorded, and no much larger clone is one base off. The immunoSEQ Assay, a bias-controlled multiplex PCR, was used to amplify TCRbeta CDR3 regions from genomic DNA. Per the authors' processing: The number of nucleated cells in each sample was estimated from the amplification of reference gene primers within the assay. To quantify the absolute abundance of each unique TCRbeta CDR3 rearrangement, sequence reads were collapsed and filtered. For each sample, productive Simpson clonality was calculated as the square root of Simpson's diversity index over productive rearrangements. TCRdb took this table from immuneACCESS and kept in-frame rearrangements with V and J called. Such tables lack part of the clones; where checked against another copy, unresolved V genes explain under half of the gap, and the rest is unexplained. From that table come the V and J calls and clone size; the DNA was used to work out D and trimming. The sample table lists about 74,000 clones, about 69% of them with a count of one. Clones ranked in the top ten supply roughly 21% of the sample.

This TCR derives from a man between 65 and 79 years old with acute or convalescent COVID-19. Sequenced: peripheral blood.

The DNA sequence is given as TGTGCTACCTCCCACTCGACGAGAGGGTATTTTGAAAAACTGTTTTTT. Translated, this gives CATSHSTRGYFEKLFF. The V gene is TRBV25-1 and the J gene is TRBJ1-4; the D gene identity is not certain. Spanning cysteine to phenylalanine, the CDR3 consists of 16 amino acids. The only DNA kept is the CDR3, 48 bases in frame from the first base. The germline V gene specifies MGHDK as CDR1 and SYGVNS as CDR2. The CDR3 plus the reference TRBV25-1 and TRBJ1-4 genes for the other parts give the full variable domain: EADIYQTPRYLVIGTGKKITLECSQTMGHDKMYWYQQDPGMELHLIHYSYGVNSTEKGDLSSESTVSRIRTEHFPLTLESARPSHTSQYLCATSHSTRGYFEKLFFGSGTQLSVL.